This entry is about one T cell receptor beta chain. The sample comes from a study of blood T cell repertoires in COVID-19. In the study overall: Samples representing acute and convalescent COVID-19 were sourced from the United States, Italy and Spain. PBMCs, B-cell-depleted T cells, or T cells were the source of the cDNA or gDNA that made up the material.

The CDR3 has 13 residues. Germline lookup yields CDR1 MNHEY and CDR2 SVGAGI. J gave up 4 bases and V 8 bases, and 6 bases lay outside the gene matches. Under the authors' procedure: Nucleated cell counts were estimated from reference gene primer amplification. The method was immunoSEQ multiplex PCR; TCRdb's version includes in-frame clones alone and lacks a portion of them. V and J calls and clone size come straight from that table; D and trimming were deduced from the DNA. This sample carries around 200,000 clones, about 87% of them seen once, and the ten largest clones take around 3%. The sequencing input was peripheral blood. The rearrangement joins TRBV6-5 to TRBJ1-1; 8 bases line up with TRBD1. The source is a man aged 40-49 years with active or convalescent COVID-19. This CDR3 reads CASFPGQGTEAFF. CDR3 nucleotide sequence: TGTGCCAGCTTTCCCGGACAGGGCACTGAAGCTTTCTTT.